This passage covers 31 T cell receptor beta chains from one sample sequenced in a study of identical twins (dated by TCRdb to between 2015 and 2016). Libraries were made using 5' RACE. For sequencing, an Illumina HiSeq 2000 was employed. The public reads were reprocessed in TCRdb via fastp at Q25 and MiXCR, keeping in-frame beta chains. Entries are consolidated by CDR3 protein sequence, retaining the most common genes and DNA. This sample is represented by around 500,000 distinct CDR3 sequences; approximately 15% of them were singletons. The ten largest clones add up to about 0.52% of the sample. This sample was shared with a second study, whose subject was yellow fever vaccine responses in identical twins.

Material: CD4+ T cells sorted from blood. The receptors here all came from a woman in her late teens or twenties in good health.

This clonotype was observed a few times. The chain is built from TRBV6-1 and TRBJ2-3, with no clear D. CDR3 length: 14 amino acids. Germline V gene sequence: CDR1 MNHNS, CDR2 SASEGT. Trimming left V 5 bases short and J 0 bases short, with 9 bases between. The DNA of the CDR3 is TGTGCCAGCAGTCGTTCTCTGAGCACAGATACGCAGTATTTT. Protein product: CASSRSLSTDTQYF.

The chain recombines TRBV29-1 with TRBJ2-5; 9 bases align to TRBD2. Trimming at V came to 7 bases and at J to 4 bases, leaving 7 bases not matched to a gene. This CDR3 region has 13 residues. CDR1 SQVTM and CDR2 ANQGSEA come from the germline V gene. The CDR3 loop reads CSASVSGGETQYF. The DNA for the CDR3 is TGCAGCGCCTCGGTTAGCGGGGGAGAGACCCAGTACTTC.

This clonotype was seen more than once but under ten times. This rearrangement joins TRBV27 to TRBJ2-7, with D possibly being TRBD1 or TRBD2 (5 bases each). The CDR3 consists of 13 residues. The V end lost 5 bases, the J end lost 4 bases, and 12 bases lay between the germline ends. CDR1 and CDR2 from the germline V gene are MNHEY and SMNVEV (reference sequence). CDR3 protein: CASSRKGPYEQYF. The CDR3 bases are TGTGCCAGCAGTAGAAAGGGACCTTACGAGCAGTACTTC.

The gene calls are TRBV4-3 and TRBJ2-3, with TRBD2 matching 7 bases. Per germline, CDR1 LGHNA and CDR2 YSLEER. The V and J ends lost 3 bases and 6 bases, in that order; junction bases with no gene match: 6. The CDR3 extends over 14 amino acids. In DNA, the CDR3 is TGCGCCAGCAGCCAGCGGGACTATTCCGATACGCAGTATTTT. It encodes CASSQRDYSDTQYF.

CDR3: CSAGITGPRGNQPQHF. CDR3 sequence (DNA): TGCAGTGCTGGGATTACAGGGCCCCGGGGCAATCAGCCCCAGCATTTT. The rearrangement uses TRBV20-1 and TRBJ1-5; weak D call: TRBD1 (6 bases). CDR3 length: 16 amino acids. Germline lookup yields CDR1 DFQATT and CDR2 SNEGSKA (reference sequence). Trimming pared 5 bases from V and 2 bases from J, leaving 19 bases between.

This clonotype is a singleton in its sample. This sequence joins TRBV3-1 and TRBJ1-2; D is possibly TRBD1 (6 bases). The V gene lost 4 bases and the J gene lost 5 bases, with 17 bases spanning the gap. The CDR3 covers 15 residues. Germline CDR1 and CDR2: LGHDT and YNNKEL (reference sequence). The chain's CDR3 is CASSRSYAQGYGYTF. CDR3 nucleotide sequence: TGTGCCAGCAGCCGATCTTATGCGCAGGGGTATGGCTACACCTTC.

The genes are TRBV28 and TRBJ2-2; D remains ambiguous. V lost 5 bases and J 0 bases, leaving 13 bases between the germline ends. Germline-derived CDR1 and CDR2 are MDHEN and SYDVKM. This CDR3 spans 16 amino acids. As DNA, the CDR3 is TGTGCCAGCAGTCCTCCAGTACCTGCGAACACCGGGGAGCTGTTTTTT. This sequence encodes CASSPPVPANTGELFF.

The chain carries TRBV3-1 and TRBJ2-1, with D perhaps matching TRBD1 or TRBD2 (5 bases each). V was cut by 1 base and J by 9 bases, with 10 bases left in between. Germline V lookup: CDR1 LGHDT, CDR2 YNNKEL (reference sequence). The CDR3 loop spans 13 amino acids. CDR3 bases: TGTGCCAGCAGCCAAGTTCTTGGGGGTGAGCAGTTCTTC. Its translation: CASSQVLGGEQFF.

CDR3 sequence (DNA): TGTGCCAGCAGCAGCGGGGGGATCTCCTACAATGAGCAGTTCTTC. It is translated as CASSSGGISYNEQFF. The chain links TRBV2 to TRBJ2-1; TRBD2 matches at 9 bases. CDR1 and CDR2 from the germline V gene are SNHLY and FYNNEI. After removal of 6 bases from V and 0 bases from J, the junction contained 3 bases not matched to a gene. This CDR3 is built from 15 residues.

The rearrangement uses TRBV20-1 and TRBJ2-3; possibly TRBD2 for D (5 bases). CDR3 size: 12 residues. Germline CDR1 and CDR2: DFQATT and SNEGSKA (reference sequence). The CDR3 DNA reads as TGCAGCCGGCGGGCGGGCCCAGATACGCAGTATTTT. Its translation is CSRRAGPDTQYF.

The chain is built from TRBV2 and TRBJ2-3, with 9 bases that match TRBD2. This CDR3 comprises 17 residues. Germline CDR1 and CDR2: SNHLY and FYNNEI. With V trimmed by 0 bases and J by 2 bases, 6 bases remained unmatched. The CDR3 is CASSEALLAGITDTQYF. The CDR3 nucleotides are TGTGCCAGCAGTGAAGCGCTTCTAGCGGGGATCACAGATACGCAGTATTTT.

This clonotype has more than one count but fewer than ten. V is TRBV12-3 or TRBV12-4 and J is TRBJ2-3; perhaps TRBD2 as D (5 bases). Trimming took 3 bases from V and 2 from J, leaving 12 bases between them. The CDR3 runs 15 residues. The CDR3 sequence is CASSFKAADTDTQYF. In nucleotides, the CDR3 is TGTGCCAGCAGTTTTAAAGCGGCGGACACAGATACGCAGTATTTT.

This clonotype was detected only a few times. This chain links TRBV4-3 with TRBJ2-1; 8 positions agree with TRBD2. Germline CDR1 reads LGHNA; CDR2 reads YSLEER. V gave up 2 bases and J gave up 9 bases; unmatched junction bases: 9. The CDR3 runs to 15 residues. The CDR3 DNA reads as TGCGCCAGCAGCCAAACCGGGACTAGGCAGGGTGAGCAGTTCTTC. It is translated as CASSQTGTRQGEQFF.

As for this clonotype: At one of its ends the junction is not consistent with the germline gene, which may arise from a read error. The chain is built from TRBV12-3 or TRBV12-4 and TRBJ2-3; perhaps TRBD2 as D (6 bases). The CDR3 length is 12 residues. In DNA form, the CDR3 reads TGTGCCAGCAGACCCTCCGGGACTGCGCAAGGTTTT. It codes for CASRPSGTAQGF.

In its sample, this clonotype was seen a few times. The chain links TRBV12-3 or TRBV12-4 to TRBJ1-2; 7 nucleotides match TRBD1. The CDR3 has 12 residues. V lost 6 bases to trimming and J lost 8 bases; unmatched junction nucleotides: 6. This CDR3 reads CASRRQGGGYTF. The CDR3 DNA follows: TGTGCCAGCAGACGACAGGGTGGAGGCTACACCTTC.

This clonotype was recorded many times. The V gene is TRBV20-1, the J gene TRBJ2-3; 12 bases are shared with TRBD2. The CDR3 runs 16 residues. V was clipped by 5 bases and J by 3 bases; unmatched bases: 9. From germline, CDR1 is DFQATT and CDR2 SNEGSKA (reference sequence). The CDR3 region is CSALRTSGRKTDTQYF. CDR3 sequence (DNA): TGCAGTGCTTTGCGAACTAGCGGGAGGAAGACAGATACGCAGTATTTT.

V usage is TRBV7-2 and J usage is TRBJ2-4, with D tentatively TRBD2 (5 bases). The CDR3 consists of 13 residues. From germline, CDR1 is SGHTA and CDR2 FQGNSA. The V and J ends lost 2 bases and 13 bases respectively, with 15 bases between them. The CDR3 loop is CASSLRTPDSQYF. DNA of the CDR3: TGTGCCAGCAGCTTAAGAACGCCGGACTCACAGTACTTC. The full variable domain, its missing parts supplied by reference TRBV7-2 and TRBJ2-4, is GAGVSQSPSNKVTEKGKDVELRCDPISGHTALYWYRQSLGQGLEFLIYFQGNSAPDKSGLPSDRFSAERTGGSVSTLTIQRTQQEDSAVYLCASSLRTPDSQYFGAGTRLSVL.

A single count supports this clonotype. V is TRBV24-1 and J is TRBJ2-7; 7 nucleotides align to TRBD1. The V gene end was trimmed by 3 bases and the J gene end by 2 bases; junction bases not matched to a gene: 0. This CDR3 has 13 amino acids. The germline V gene has CDR1 KGHDR and CDR2 SFDVKD. For the CDR3, the DNA is TGTGCCACCAGTGATGGGACAGCCTACGAGCAGTACTTC. This encodes CATSDGTAYEQYF.

Only a few counts were recorded for this clonotype. This chain connects TRBV29-1 to TRBJ2-1, with D possibly being TRBD1 (7 bases). Trimming took 8 bases from V and 8 from J, leaving 22 bases between them. Looked up from germline, CDR1 is SQVTM and CDR2 is ANQGSEA. This CDR3 comprises 14 residues. The CDR3 DNA follows: TGCAGCTCCAGGGGGGCGACAGGCGCGCATGAGCAGTTCTTC. This translates into CSSRGATGAHEQFF.

This clonotype was picked up a small number of times. The junction departs from the called germline gene at one end, perhaps through a read error. CDR3 DNA sequence: TGTGCCTGCAGTTTAGCGCGTTTTAGCGGGAGGTTTAACACCGGGGAGCTGTTTTTT. This translates into CACSLARFSGRFNTGELFF. The rearrangement uses TRBV12-3 or TRBV12-4 and TRBJ2-2, with 10 bases aligning to TRBD2. The CDR3 has 19 amino acids.

Only a few counts were recorded for this clonotype. CDR3 sequence (DNA): TGCAGCGTTAAGGGGGCCCCCATTAAGGAGCAGTACTTC. Translated, it gives CSVKGAPIKEQYF. The rearrangement uses TRBV29-1 and TRBJ2-7; 7 bases fit TRBD1. Germline CDR1 is SQVTM and CDR2 is ANQGSEA. Trimming at V came to 5 bases and at J to 7 bases, leaving 11 bases not matched to a gene. There are 13 residues in the CDR3.

The chain carries TRBV5-4 and TRBJ2-5, with 7 bases that match TRBD2. J lost 0 bases, V lost 3 bases, and 2 bases had no gene match. Germline V CDR1 and CDR2: SGHNT, YYREEE (reference sequence). The CDR3 sequence is 14 residues long. The CDR3 DNA is TGTGCCAGCAGCTCCGGACTAGACCAAGAGACCCAGTACTTC. This codes for CASSSGLDQETQYF.

The chain joins TRBV6-5 to TRBJ2-3; 8 bases match TRBD1. The V gene's germline CDR1 is MNHEY and CDR2 SVGAGI. Germline trimming cut 4 bases from V and 0 bases from J; bases unmatched to any gene: 3. The CDR3 sequence is 15 residues long. The CDR3 loop is CASSFTGGSTDTQYF. CDR3 coding DNA: TGTGCCAGCAGTTTCACAGGGGGTAGCACAGATACGCAGTATTTT.

This clonotype has a handful of counts. The V call is TRBV28, the J call TRBJ1-2, with TRBD1 matching 8 bases. J gave up 7 bases and V 4 bases, and 5 bases lay outside the gene matches. Germline V CDR1 and CDR2: MDHEN, SYDVKM. This CDR3 comprises 13 residues. CDR3 in amino acids: CASSWTGMSGYTF. CDR3 bases: TGTGCCAGCAGTTGGACAGGGATGAGTGGCTACACCTTC.

This clonotype turned up a few times. The chain links TRBV6-2 or TRBV6-3 to TRBJ2-5; no firm D call. Germline CDR1 is MNHEY and CDR2 is SVGEGT. This CDR3 region has 13 residues. V was clipped by 8 bases and J by 1 base, with 11 bases between them. As DNA, the CDR3 is TGTGCCAGCGCCCGGAATATCCAAGAGACCCAGTACTTC. This codes for CASARNIQETQYF.

The chain employs TRBV20-1 and TRBJ1-1; D gene unclear. The CDR3 covers 10 residues. The germline V gene encodes CDR1 DFQATT and CDR2 SNEGSKA (reference sequence). V was pared by 3 bases and J by 8 bases, with 7 bases between. CDR3 sequence: CSASATEAFF. Written as DNA, the CDR3 is TGCAGTGCTAGTGCTACGGAAGCTTTCTTT.

CDR3 protein: CASSFRTSHRNEQFF. The CDR3 bases are TGTGCCAGCAGCTTTCGGACTAGCCACCGCAATGAGCAGTTCTTC. The chain joins TRBV7-2 to TRBJ2-1, with TRBD2 matching 8 bases. Germline trimming cut 3 bases from V and 6 bases from J; bases unmatched to any gene: 7. This CDR3 comprises 15 residues. The V gene's germline CDR1 is SGHTA and CDR2 FQGNSA. The complete variable domain, with remaining parts taken from reference TRBV7-2 and TRBJ2-1, reads GAGVSQSPSNKVTEKGKDVELRCDPISGHTALYWYRQSLGQGLEFLIYFQGNSAPDKSGLPSDRFSAERTGGSVSTLTIQRTQQEDSAVYLCASSFRTSHRNEQFFGPGTRLTVL.

This clonotype came up a few times. The chain joins TRBV6-1 to TRBJ1-4; TRBD1 aligns across 10 bases. The CDR3 totals 15 residues. Germline CDR1 reads MNHNS; CDR2 reads SASEGT. The J segment lost 11 bases and the V segment lost 5 bases, leaving 11 bases of the junction unmatched. CDR3 amino acids: CASSSPGQGLGKLFF. The CDR3 DNA follows: TGTGCCAGCAGTAGTCCGGGACAGGGGCTTGGGAAACTGTTTTTT.

J is TRBJ2-6 and V is TRBV3-1; no clear D. Germline V lookup: CDR1 LGHDT, CDR2 YNNKEL (reference sequence). This CDR3 region has 17 residues. Trimming took 8 bases from V and 0 from J, leaving 17 bases between them. CDR3: CASGSWVGSSGANVLTF. The CDR3 coding sequence is TGTGCCAGCGGGTCCTGGGTGGGAAGCTCTGGGGCCAACGTCCTGACTTTC.

The chain is built from TRBV7-2 and TRBJ2-1, with D perhaps matching TRBD1 (6 bases). V was shortened by 4 bases and J by 9 bases, with 13 bases between the two germline ends. In germline, CDR1 is SGHTA, CDR2 FQGNSA. CDR3 length equals 13 residues. The CDR3 region is CASSSDRQSEQFF. CDR3 in DNA: TGTGCCAGCAGCTCAGACAGGCAATCTGAGCAGTTCTTC.

V gene TRBV7-9 combines with J gene TRBJ2-1; a possible D gene is TRBD1 (6 bases). Germline loops: CDR1 SEHNR, CDR2 FQNEAQ (reference sequence). V was clipped by 1 base and J by 0 bases, with 13 bases between them. The CDR3 has 17 amino acids. The CDR3 DNA sequence: TGTGCCAGCAGCTTAGTGGGGGCGGGTAGCTCCTACAATGAGCAGTTCTTC. This encodes CASSLVGAGSSYNEQFF.